The rows below give T cell receptor beta chains drawn from one sample of a study of T cell repertoires in cytomegalovirus infection. TCRdb reprocessed the reads via MiXCR and lists one record per CDR3 protein. This sample has 150,000 to 200,000 distinct CDR3 sequences, with under 30% found just once. The sequenced material came from PBMCs. These receptors came from a human donor in good health (CMV status not recorded). Some clones in this sample may be carry-over from other donors' samples. Both conserved end residues are part of each CDR3. Clone size is given for some rows only: seen once, a few or many times, or a class if the clone is expanded.

V gene,clone size,CDR3 protein
TRBV7-2,few,CASSLRGGGTYEQYF
TRBV4-3,once,CASSQGVVQPQHF
TRBV30,.,CAWSIDRGRDTQYF
TRBV7-6,few,CASSLTARAGLDTQYF
TRBV2,.,CASTSLENQPQHF
TRBV7-2,.,CASSLARSSYEQYF
TRBV7-2,many,CASSFNRDSGELFF
TRBV28,.,CASSLNGPNYGYTF
TRBV7-2,many,CASSPIAGQGRPVAFF
TRBV19,few,CASSISRGKHNQPQHF
TRBV14,few,CASSQVTGENNEQFF
TRBV5-1,few,CASSLTGTSNYGYTF
TRBV5-1,.,CASTVRGSTGELFF
TRBV27,few,CASRISSGTRGLYQPQHF
TRBV23-1,.,CASPNKGGRTGPQETQYF
TRBV11-2,few,CASRDLGFYEQYF
TRBV2,few,CASSPLGGVSIGELFF
TRBV29-1,few,CSTGLGNTEAFF
TRBV7-2,many,CASSLATEVETQYF
TRBV4-2,few,CASSPEGIGTEAFF
TRBV12-3/TRBV12-4,.,CASSLQTRANNQPQHF
TRBV7-2,many,CASSLQGERDTQYF
TRBV5-6,.,CASSLDFGGAYGYTF
TRBV12-3/TRBV12-4,few,CASSSHRGQGFGGYTF
TRBV7-4,.,CASSLAGEGQPQHF
TRBV7-9,few,CASSGQTGFTQYF
TRBV4-3,.,CASSQGGQGEISGANVLTF
TRBV7-9,few,CASSPRQGTYNEQFF
TRBV6-5,many,CASSYSGGPLNTGELFF
TRBV6-1,few,CASRRDSGGANEQFF
TRBV7-2,.,CASSLAGGRLDQPQHF
TRBV20-1,.,CSARPRQEGSDYTF
TRBV2,few,CASSEALRTVAFF
TRBV29-1,.,CSVSTGLNEQYF
TRBV7-2,many,CASSGGKGVNTEAFF
TRBV29-1,few,CSVAVQGYEQYF
TRBV7-2,.,CASSLEAGGRYEQYF
TRBV7-2,.,CASSLEASGGYNEQFF
TRBV7-2,many,CASSSLGQPNYGYTF
TRBV12-3/TRBV12-4,few,CASSLDGQDTEAFF
TRBV12-3/TRBV12-4,many,CASGKRQGARLRFYEQYF
TRBV20-1,.,CSARLGGDSPLHF
TRBV19,many,CASSITGNTIYF